What follows describes a single TCR beta chain. Per the germline V gene, CDR1 is SGHRS and CDR2 is YFSETQ. The CDR3 covers 16 residues. V lost 1 base and J lost 0, with 12 bases in between. The data originate from a study of beta chain features in type 1 diabetes. Expressed TCRB transcripts were sequenced because the entire RNA isolate underwent reverse transcription. Generated by immunoSEQ multiplex PCR, the TCRdb table keeps only in-frame clones and is missing some. Of some 900,000 clones listed, roughly 15% are singletons. Sequencing was performed on naive CD4+ T cells from blood. This receptor was identified in a woman aged 18-35 years in good health. J is TRBJ2-3 and V is TRBV5-1; D is perhaps TRBD2 (6 bases). The CDR3 loop reads CASSLMRDPSTDTQYF. CDR3 in DNA: TGCGCCAGCAGCTTGATGCGGGATCCAAGCACAGATACGCAGTATTTT.